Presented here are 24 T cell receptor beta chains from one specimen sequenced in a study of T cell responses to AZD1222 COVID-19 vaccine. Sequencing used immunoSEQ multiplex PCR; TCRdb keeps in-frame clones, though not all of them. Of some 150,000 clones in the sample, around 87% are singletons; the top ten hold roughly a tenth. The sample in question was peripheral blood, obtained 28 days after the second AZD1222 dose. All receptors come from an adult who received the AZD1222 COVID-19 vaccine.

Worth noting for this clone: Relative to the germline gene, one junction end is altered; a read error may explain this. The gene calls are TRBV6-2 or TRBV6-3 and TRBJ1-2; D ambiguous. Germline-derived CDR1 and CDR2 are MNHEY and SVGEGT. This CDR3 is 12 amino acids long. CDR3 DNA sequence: TGTGCCAGCAGTTACCCTAACGATGGCTACACCTTC. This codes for CASSYPNDGYTF.

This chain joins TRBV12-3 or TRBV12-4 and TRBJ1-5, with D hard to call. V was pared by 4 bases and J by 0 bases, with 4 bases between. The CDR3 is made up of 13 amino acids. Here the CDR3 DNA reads TGTGCCAGCAGTTACCGTAGCAATCAGCCCCAGCATTTT. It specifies CASSYRSNQPQHF.

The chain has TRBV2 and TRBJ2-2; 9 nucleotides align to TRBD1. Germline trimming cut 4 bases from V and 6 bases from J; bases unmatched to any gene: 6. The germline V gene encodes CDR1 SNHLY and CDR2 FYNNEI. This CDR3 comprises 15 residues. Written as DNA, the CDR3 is TGTGCCAGCAGTGCCACTGACAGGGGGGCCGGGGAGCTGTTTTTT. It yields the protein CASSATDRGAGELFF.

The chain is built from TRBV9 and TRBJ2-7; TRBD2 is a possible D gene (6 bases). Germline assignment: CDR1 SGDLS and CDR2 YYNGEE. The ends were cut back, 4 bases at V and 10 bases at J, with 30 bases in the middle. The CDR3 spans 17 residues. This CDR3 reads CASSPREEGRIPPRQYF. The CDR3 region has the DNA TGTGCCAGCAGCCCCCGAGAGGAGGGCAGAATTCCTCCGCGACAGTACTTC.

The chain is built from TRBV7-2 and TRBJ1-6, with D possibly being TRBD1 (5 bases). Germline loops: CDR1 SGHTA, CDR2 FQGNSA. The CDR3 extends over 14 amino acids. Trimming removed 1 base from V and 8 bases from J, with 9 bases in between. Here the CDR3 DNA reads TGTGCCAGCAGCTTAGACAGGAGTTATTCACCCCTCCACTTT. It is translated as CASSLDRSYSPLHF.

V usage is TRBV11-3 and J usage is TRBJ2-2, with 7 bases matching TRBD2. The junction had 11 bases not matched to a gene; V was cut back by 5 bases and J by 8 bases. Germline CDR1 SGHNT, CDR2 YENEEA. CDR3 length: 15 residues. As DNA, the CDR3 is TGTGCCAGCAGCCCCCGGGCGGGAGAATATGGGGAGCTGTTTTTT. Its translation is CASSPRAGEYGELFF.

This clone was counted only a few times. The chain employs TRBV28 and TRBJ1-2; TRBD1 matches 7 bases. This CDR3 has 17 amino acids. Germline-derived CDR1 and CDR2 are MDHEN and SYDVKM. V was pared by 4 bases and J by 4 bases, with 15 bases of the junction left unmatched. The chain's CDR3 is CASSSKRGQLPRYGYTF. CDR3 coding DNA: TGTGCCAGCAGTTCGAAGCGGGGACAGCTGCCGCGCTATGGCTACACCTTC.

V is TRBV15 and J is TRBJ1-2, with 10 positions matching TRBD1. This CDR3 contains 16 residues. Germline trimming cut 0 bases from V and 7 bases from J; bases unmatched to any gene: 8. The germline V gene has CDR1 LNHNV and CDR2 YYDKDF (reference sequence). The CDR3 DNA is TGTGCCACCAGCAGAGATCGGGTGACAGGGGGCGGTGGCTACACCTTC. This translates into CATSRDRVTGGGGYTF.

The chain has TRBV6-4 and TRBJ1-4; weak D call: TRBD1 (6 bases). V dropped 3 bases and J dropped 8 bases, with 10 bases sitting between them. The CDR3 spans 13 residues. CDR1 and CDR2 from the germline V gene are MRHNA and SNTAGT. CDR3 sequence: CASSEQGGEKLFF. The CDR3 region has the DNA TGTGCCAGCAGTGAACAGGGAGGAGAAAAACTGTTTTTT.

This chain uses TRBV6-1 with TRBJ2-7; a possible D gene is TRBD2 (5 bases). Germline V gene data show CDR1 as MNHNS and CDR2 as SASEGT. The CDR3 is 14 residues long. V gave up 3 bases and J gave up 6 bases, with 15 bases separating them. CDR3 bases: TGTGCCAGCAGTGATGGCCGAGGACTTGGCGAGCAGTACTTC. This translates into CASSDGRGLGEQYF.

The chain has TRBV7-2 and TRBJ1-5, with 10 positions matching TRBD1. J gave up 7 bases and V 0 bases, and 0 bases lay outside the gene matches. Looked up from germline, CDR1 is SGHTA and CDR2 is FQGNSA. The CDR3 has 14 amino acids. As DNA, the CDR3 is TGTGCCAGCAGCTTAGCGGGACAGGGGCAGCCCCAGCATTTT. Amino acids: CASSLAGQGQPQHF.

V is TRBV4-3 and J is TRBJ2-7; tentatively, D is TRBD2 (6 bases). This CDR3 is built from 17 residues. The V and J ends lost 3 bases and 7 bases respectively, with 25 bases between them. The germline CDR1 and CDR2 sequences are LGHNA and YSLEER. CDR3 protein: CASSQGELEGTRGEQYF. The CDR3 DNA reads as TGCGCCAGCAGCCAGGGGGAGTTGGAGGGGACCCGTGGGGAGCAGTACTTC.

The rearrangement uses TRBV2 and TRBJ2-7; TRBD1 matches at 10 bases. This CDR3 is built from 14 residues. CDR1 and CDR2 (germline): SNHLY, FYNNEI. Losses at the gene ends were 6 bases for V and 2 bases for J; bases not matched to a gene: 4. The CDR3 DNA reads TGTGCCAGCAGAGCCGGACAGGGGGCCTACGAGCAGTACTTC. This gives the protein CASRAGQGAYEQYF.

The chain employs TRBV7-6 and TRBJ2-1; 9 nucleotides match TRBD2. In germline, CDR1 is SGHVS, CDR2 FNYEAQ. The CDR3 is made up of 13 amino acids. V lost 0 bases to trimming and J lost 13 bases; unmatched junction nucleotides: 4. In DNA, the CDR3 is TGTGCCAGCAGCTTAGCTAGCGGGGGAGGCCAGTTCTTC. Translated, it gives CASSLASGGGQFF.

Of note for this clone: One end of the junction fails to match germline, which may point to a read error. This CDR3 is CASSLFYEQYF. CDR3 coding DNA: TGTGCCAGCAGCTTATTTTACGAGCAGTACTTC. This chain joins TRBV28 and TRBJ2-7; D not resolved. The CDR3 is 11 residues long. Germline lookup yields CDR1 MDHEN and CDR2 SYDVKM.

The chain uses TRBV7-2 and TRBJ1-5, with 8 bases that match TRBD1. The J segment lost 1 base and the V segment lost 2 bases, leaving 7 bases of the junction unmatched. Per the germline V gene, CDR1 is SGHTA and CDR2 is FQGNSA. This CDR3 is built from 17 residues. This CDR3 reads CASSLHNRGISNQPQHF. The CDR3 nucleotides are TGTGCCAGCAGCTTACATAACAGGGGGATAAGCAATCAGCCCCAGCATTTT.

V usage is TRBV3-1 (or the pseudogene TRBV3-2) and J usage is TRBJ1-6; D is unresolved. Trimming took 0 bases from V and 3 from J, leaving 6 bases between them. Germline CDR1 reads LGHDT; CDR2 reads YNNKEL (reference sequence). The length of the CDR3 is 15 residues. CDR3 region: CASSQEGRYNSPLHF. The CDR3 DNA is TGTGCCAGCAGCCAAGAGGGCCGCTATAATTCACCCCTCCACTTT.

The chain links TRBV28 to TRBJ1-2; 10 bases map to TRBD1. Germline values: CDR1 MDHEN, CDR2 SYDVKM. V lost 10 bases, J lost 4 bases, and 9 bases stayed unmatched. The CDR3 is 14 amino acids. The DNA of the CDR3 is TGTGCCAACACCCCGACAGGGGGCGGCTATGGCTACACCTTC. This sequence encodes CANTPTGGGYGYTF.

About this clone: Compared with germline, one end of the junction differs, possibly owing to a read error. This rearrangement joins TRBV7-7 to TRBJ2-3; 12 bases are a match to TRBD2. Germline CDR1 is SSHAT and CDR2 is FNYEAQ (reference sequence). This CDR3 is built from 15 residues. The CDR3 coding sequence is TGTGCTAGCAGCTCCGGACTAGCGGGAACAGATACGCAGTATTTT. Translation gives CASSSGLAGTDTQYF. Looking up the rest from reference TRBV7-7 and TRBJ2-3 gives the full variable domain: GAGVSQSPRYKVTKRGQDVTLRCDPISSHATLYWYQQALGQGPEFLTYFNYEAQPDKSGLPSDRFSAERPEGSISTLTIQRTEQRDSAMYRCASSSGLAGTDTQYFGPGTRLTVL.

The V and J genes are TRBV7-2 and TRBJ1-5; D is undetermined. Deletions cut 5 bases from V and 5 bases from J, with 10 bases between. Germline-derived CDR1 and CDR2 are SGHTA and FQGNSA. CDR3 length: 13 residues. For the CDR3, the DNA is TGTGCCAGCAGCGTCCGGGCCCATCAGCCCCAGCATTTT. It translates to CASSVRAHQPQHF.

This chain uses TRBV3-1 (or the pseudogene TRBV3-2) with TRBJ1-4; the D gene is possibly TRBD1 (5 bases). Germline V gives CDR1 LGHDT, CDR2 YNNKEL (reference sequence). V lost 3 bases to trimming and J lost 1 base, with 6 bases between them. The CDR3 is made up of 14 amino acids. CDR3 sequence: CASSHRVTNEKLFF. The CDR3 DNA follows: TGTGCCAGCAGCCACAGGGTAACTAATGAAAAACTGTTTTTT.

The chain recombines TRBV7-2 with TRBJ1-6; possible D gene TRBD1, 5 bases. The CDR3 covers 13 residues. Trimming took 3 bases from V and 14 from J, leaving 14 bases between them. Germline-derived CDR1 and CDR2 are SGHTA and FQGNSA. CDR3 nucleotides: TGTGCCAGCAGCTTGAGCCGGGACCGATCCCTCCACTTT. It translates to CASSLSRDRSLHF.

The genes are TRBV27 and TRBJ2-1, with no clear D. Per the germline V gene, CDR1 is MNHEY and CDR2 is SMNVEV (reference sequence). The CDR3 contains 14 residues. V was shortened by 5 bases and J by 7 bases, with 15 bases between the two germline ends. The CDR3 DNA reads TGTGCCAGCAGTCCACGGGCGAGCGTGAATGAGCAGTTCTTC. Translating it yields CASSPRASVNEQFF.

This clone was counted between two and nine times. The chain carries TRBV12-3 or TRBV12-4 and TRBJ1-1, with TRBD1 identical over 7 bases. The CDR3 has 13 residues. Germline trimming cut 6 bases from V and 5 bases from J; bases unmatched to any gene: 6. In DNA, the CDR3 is TGTGCCAGCAGAAACACAGGGGAGACTGAAGCTTTCTTT. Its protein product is CASRNTGETEAFF.